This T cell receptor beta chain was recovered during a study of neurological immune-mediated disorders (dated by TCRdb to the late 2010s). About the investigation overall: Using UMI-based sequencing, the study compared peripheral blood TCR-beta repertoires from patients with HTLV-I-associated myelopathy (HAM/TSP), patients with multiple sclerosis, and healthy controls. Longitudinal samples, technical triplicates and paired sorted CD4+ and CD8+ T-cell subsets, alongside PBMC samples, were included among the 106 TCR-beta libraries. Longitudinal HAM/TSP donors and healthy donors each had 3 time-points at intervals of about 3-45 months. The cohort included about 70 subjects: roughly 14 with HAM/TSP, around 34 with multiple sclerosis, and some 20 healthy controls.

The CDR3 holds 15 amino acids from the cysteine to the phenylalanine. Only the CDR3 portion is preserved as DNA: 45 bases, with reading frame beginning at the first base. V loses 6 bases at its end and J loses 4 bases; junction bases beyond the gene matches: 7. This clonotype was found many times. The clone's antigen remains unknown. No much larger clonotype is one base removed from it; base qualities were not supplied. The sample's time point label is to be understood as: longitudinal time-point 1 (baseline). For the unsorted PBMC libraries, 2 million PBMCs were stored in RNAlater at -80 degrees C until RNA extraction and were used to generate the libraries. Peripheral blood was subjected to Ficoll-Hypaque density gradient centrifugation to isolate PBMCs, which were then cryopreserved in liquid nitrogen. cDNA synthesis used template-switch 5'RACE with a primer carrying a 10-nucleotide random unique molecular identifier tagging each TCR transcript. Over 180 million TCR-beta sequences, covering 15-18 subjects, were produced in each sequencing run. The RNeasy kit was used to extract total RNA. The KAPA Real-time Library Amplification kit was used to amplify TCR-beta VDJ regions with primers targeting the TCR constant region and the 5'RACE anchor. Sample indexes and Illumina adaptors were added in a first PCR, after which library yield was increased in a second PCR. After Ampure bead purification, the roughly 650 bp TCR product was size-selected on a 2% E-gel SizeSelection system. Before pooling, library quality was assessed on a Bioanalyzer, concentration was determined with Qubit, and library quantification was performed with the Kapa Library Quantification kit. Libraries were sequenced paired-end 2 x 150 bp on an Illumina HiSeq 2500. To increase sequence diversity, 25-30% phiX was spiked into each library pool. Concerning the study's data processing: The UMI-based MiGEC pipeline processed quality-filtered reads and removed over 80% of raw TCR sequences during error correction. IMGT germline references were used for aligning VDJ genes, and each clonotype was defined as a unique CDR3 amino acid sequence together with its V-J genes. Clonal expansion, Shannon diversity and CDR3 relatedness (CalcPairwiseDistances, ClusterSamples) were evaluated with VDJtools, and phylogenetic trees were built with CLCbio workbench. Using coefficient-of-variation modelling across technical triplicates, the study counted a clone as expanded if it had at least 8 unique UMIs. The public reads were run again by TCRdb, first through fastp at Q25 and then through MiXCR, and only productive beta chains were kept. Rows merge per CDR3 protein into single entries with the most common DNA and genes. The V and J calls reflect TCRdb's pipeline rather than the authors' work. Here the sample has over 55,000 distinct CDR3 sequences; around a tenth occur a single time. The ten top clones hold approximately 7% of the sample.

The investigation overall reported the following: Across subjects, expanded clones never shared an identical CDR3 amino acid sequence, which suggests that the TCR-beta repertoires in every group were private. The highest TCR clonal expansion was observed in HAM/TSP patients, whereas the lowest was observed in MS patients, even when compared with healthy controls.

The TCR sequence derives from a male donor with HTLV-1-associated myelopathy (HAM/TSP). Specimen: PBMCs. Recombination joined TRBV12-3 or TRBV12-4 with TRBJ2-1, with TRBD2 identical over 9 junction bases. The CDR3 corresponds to CASSYGTSMYNEQFF. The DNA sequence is TGTGCCAGCAGCTACGGGACTAGCATGTACAATGAGCAGTTCTTC.